Presented here are 7 T cell receptor beta chains from one specimen sequenced in a study of shared clonotypes between healthy human individuals. Measured with immunoSEQ multiplex PCR; TCRdb has only the in-frame clones, and not every one. The sample yields millions of clones, 90% to 95% seen once. The sequenced material came from naive CD4+ T cells sorted from blood. This sample's subset: CD45RA+ positively selected. Receptors originate from a man younger than 35 in good health.

V and J are TRBV10-3 and TRBJ2-6; possible D gene TRBD1, 6 bases. Germline V gene sequence: CDR1 ENHRY, CDR2 SYGVKD. Trimming stripped 10 bases from V and 0 bases from J, with 19 bases between. This CDR3 region has 17 residues. As DNA, the CDR3 is TGTGCCACCGGCTCGACAGGTCCCCTCTCTGGGGCCAACGTCCTGACTTTC. Protein: CATGSTGPLSGANVLTF.

Details on this clone: The same CDR3 also results from other DNA sequences found in this sample. The chain couples TRBV30 to TRBJ1-1; D remains unclear. Trimming shortened V by 0 bases and J by 0 bases, and 5 bases separated the two germline ends. The CDR3 extends over 13 amino acids. Germline loops: CDR1 GTSNPN, CDR2 SVGIG (reference sequence). CDR3 DNA sequence: TGTGCCTGGAGTGTACTAATGAACACTGAAGCTTTCTTT. Protein: CAWSVLMNTEAFF.

The V gene is TRBV27, the J gene TRBJ2-1, with 7 positions matching TRBD1. CDR3 length equals 15 residues. Unmatched junction bases numbered 9, after V lost 6 bases and J lost 4 bases. The germline CDR1 and CDR2 sequences are MNHEY and SMNVEV (reference sequence). DNA of the CDR3: TGTGCCAGCAGGAGACAGGGCGCTGGGTACAATGAGCAGTTCTTC. This sequence encodes CASRRQGAGYNEQFF.

The V and J genes are TRBV10-3 and TRBJ2-3; 15 bases are a match to TRBD2. This CDR3 region has 16 residues. Germline CDR1 and CDR2: ENHRY and SYGVKD. V trimming: 6 bases; J trimming: 5 bases; junction bases outside the gene matches: 6. The CDR3 spells CAIRQGLAGGRDTQYF. CDR3 nucleotide sequence: TGTGCCATCAGACAGGGACTAGCGGGGGGACGAGATACGCAGTATTTT.

The chain couples TRBV11-2 to TRBJ2-7; unclear D gene. The germline CDR1 and CDR2 sequences are SGHAT and FQNNGV. CDR3 length: 14 residues. Deletions cut 3 bases from V and 0 bases from J, with 9 bases between. The chain's CDR3 is CASSFNWGSYEQYF. CDR3 sequence (DNA): TGTGCCAGCAGCTTCAACTGGGGCTCCTACGAGCAGTACTTC.

The V gene is TRBV5-1, the J gene TRBJ1-3; D is unresolved. Germline CDR1 SGHRS, CDR2 YFSETQ. The V gene lost 4 bases and the J gene lost 0 bases, with 11 bases spanning the gap. The CDR3 totals 15 residues. The CDR3 sequence is CASSAGLSSGNTIYF. The CDR3, as DNA: TGCGCCAGCAGCGCGGGTCTGAGCTCTGGAAACACCATATATTTT.

The rearrangement uses TRBV7-2 and TRBJ2-2; 11 bases fit TRBD2. Germline V CDR1 and CDR2: SGHTA, FQGNSA. The CDR3 contains 16 residues. With V trimmed by 0 bases and J by 7 bases, 4 bases remained unmatched. As DNA, the CDR3 is TGTGCCAGCAGCTTAGCTAGCGGGAGGGCAGGCGGGGAGCTGTTTTTT. This sequence encodes CASSLASGRAGGELFF.